Ten or more counts support the clone carrying this T cell receptor (beta chain). With MiXCR, TCRdb called clones anew from the PCR reads. The sample yields roughly 25,000 clones, 14% to 15% seen once. There were no patients who had received any treatment before thyroid surgery. The record originates from a study of metastatic and nonmetastatic thyroid tumors. The length of the CDR3 is 14 residues. Germline V gene sequence: CDR1 DFQATT, CDR2 SNEGSKA (reference sequence). V dropped 6 bases and J dropped 4; count of bases not matched to a gene: 7. This TCR derives from a female donor with papillary thyroid cancer or a benign thyroid nodule (not recorded which). Some clones in this sample may be carry-over from other donors' samples. The chain links TRBV20-1 to TRBJ2-2, with TRBD1 identical over 8 bases. The sample comprised blood. This CDR3 is CSAPRTGLTGELFF. Written as DNA, the CDR3 is TGCAGTGCCCCCCGGACAGGGCTCACCGGGGAGCTGTTTTTT.